Each of the 4 T cell receptor beta chains below was sequenced from the same sample in a study of beta chain features in type 1 diabetes. What these receptors recognize is not known. The authors reverse transcribed all of the isolated RNA, so sequencing captured expressed TCRB transcripts. Method: immunoSEQ multiplex PCR; TCRdb's copy keeps in-frame clones and lacks some. The sample has approximately 260,000 clones, roughly 24% seen once. Points from the study as a whole: Among all four CD4+ subsets, Type 1 diabetes patients had TCRB CDR3s that were moderately but significantly shorter.

The sample comprised naive CD4+ T cells from blood. These receptors all stem from a young woman with type 1 diabetes.

This clone was seen a handful of times. The chain couples TRBV4-1 to TRBJ2-5, with D possibly being TRBD2 (6 bases). The CDR3 contains 14 residues. Germline V CDR1 and CDR2: MGHRA, YSYEKL. V lost 4 bases, J lost 5 bases, and 14 bases lay in between. CDR3 DNA sequence: TGCGCCAGCAGCCCCACGGGGGTACGTGAGACCCAGTACTTC. It codes for CASSPTGVRETQYF.

The chain employs TRBV5-4 and TRBJ2-1; 14 nucleotides align to TRBD2. Germline-derived CDR1 and CDR2 are SGHNT and YYREEE (reference sequence). Losses at the gene ends were 1 base for V and 8 bases for J; bases not matched to a gene: 5. There are 16 residues in the CDR3. CDR3 protein: CASSLKGTSGSHEQFF. CDR3 nucleotides: TGTGCCAGCAGCTTGAAAGGGACTAGCGGGAGCCATGAGCAGTTCTTC.

This clone came up a few times. The V call is TRBV6-1, the J call TRBJ2-5; the D gene is possibly TRBD2 (5 bases). The CDR3 has 14 amino acids. V lost 3 bases and J lost 4, with 12 bases in between. In germline, CDR1 is MNHNS, CDR2 SASEGT. The CDR3 is CASSDASITETQYF. The CDR3 DNA is TGTGCCAGCAGTGACGCTAGCATTACAGAGACCCAGTACTTC.

There are a few counts of this clone. The chain is built from TRBV30 and TRBJ1-2; TRBD1 is a possible D gene (6 bases). Germline V gives CDR1 GTSNPN, CDR2 SVGIG (reference sequence). The germline V and J ends were trimmed by 0 bases and 7 bases, with 12 bases remaining between them. CDR3 size: 13 residues. CDR3 sequence reads: CAWSVSAGAGYTF. DNA of the CDR3: TGTGCCTGGAGTGTATCGGCGGGGGCTGGCTACACCTTC.